Listed below are T cell receptor beta chains from one sample, sequenced in a study of identical twins. TCRdb ran MiXCR on the 5' RACE reads and lists one entry per CDR3 protein. The sample shows under 800,000 distinct CDR3 sequences, 21% of them seen only once. The same sample was also studied in work on T cells expressing NK-cell markers.

Sequenced material: PBMCs. The receptor set was obtained from a woman aged 18 to 35 in good health. CDR3s include the opening cysteine and the closing phenylalanine or tryptophan.

CDR3aa: CASSQGMGQVAYEQYF
v_gene: TRBV4-3

CDR3aa: CASSPLENAGELFF
v_gene: TRBV18

CDR3aa: CASGLFGYEQYF
v_gene: TRBV12-5

CDR3aa: CASSQIGPGQGEQFF
v_gene: TRBV4-3

CDR3aa: CAGEMVAGGRNIQYF
v_gene: TRBV30

CDR3aa: CASSHADRGLFF
v_gene: TRBV3-1

CDR3aa: CSARGSRGWNEQFF
v_gene: TRBV20-1

CDR3aa: CASSFSSGRAYNEQFF
v_gene: TRBV5-1

CDR3aa: CASSLGLPNTGELFF
v_gene: TRBV7-9

CDR3aa: CASSHASNRGSEAFF
v_gene: TRBV3-1

CDR3aa: CASSLAAFAGVYNEQFF
v_gene: TRBV7-2

CDR3aa: CASSLAGEYYGYTF
v_gene: TRBV7-2

CDR3aa: CSPRGTVQETQYF
v_gene: TRBV29-1

CDR3aa: CASTLNGPGGTQYF
v_gene: TRBV7-9

CDR3aa: CSARLGGSLGTDTQYF
v_gene: TRBV20-1

CDR3aa: CASSTTGLGSPLHF
v_gene: TRBV6-1

CDR3aa: CASSFGQVVLNTEAFF
v_gene: TRBV5-1

CDR3aa: CASSVWDRGTGELFF
v_gene: TRBV9

CDR3aa: CASSSLQGKDEQYF
v_gene: TRBV12-3/TRBV12-4

CDR3aa: CASSQEGLGTQYF
v_gene: TRBV3-1

CDR3aa: CSVEGNMNTEAFF
v_gene: TRBV29-1

CDR3aa: CASSPRTNRYEQYF
v_gene: TRBV7-2